This T cell receptor beta chain was observed in a study of cytomegalovirus exposure and HLA in healthy donors. V was cut by 5 bases and J by 4 bases, with 6 bases left in between. The CDR3 runs to 12 residues. Germline V gene lookup returns CDR1 GTSNPN and CDR2 SVGIG (reference sequence). General study findings and limits: Per a later analysis, HLA-associated TCR beta chains showed more clonal expansion than other, equally common TCR beta chains. Later analysis associated a missense DCLRE1C variant with TCR beta V- and J-gene trimming. TRBV6-2, TRBV6-3 and some other V segments were excluded as indistinguishable. As was reported, the HLA-A and HLA-B alleles of most subjects were accurately predicted from TCR beta sequences.

In the PCR, 60 Vbeta and 13 Jbeta primers were used. Profiled with immunoSEQ multiplex PCR; TCRdb holds only in-frame clones, not every one. Of 150,000 or so clones listed, about 76% were seen once; the top ten hold over 6%. This clone was observed a single time. Its antigen is still unknown. Input material: PBMCs. This sequence joins TRBV30 and TRBJ2-6; perhaps TRBD1 as D (5 bases). The receptor was derived from a man between 25 and 39 years old in good health and CMV-seropositive. The DNA of the CDR3 is TGTGCCTGGGGGGCCGGGGCCAACGTCCTGACTTTC. Its translation: CAWGAGANVLTF.